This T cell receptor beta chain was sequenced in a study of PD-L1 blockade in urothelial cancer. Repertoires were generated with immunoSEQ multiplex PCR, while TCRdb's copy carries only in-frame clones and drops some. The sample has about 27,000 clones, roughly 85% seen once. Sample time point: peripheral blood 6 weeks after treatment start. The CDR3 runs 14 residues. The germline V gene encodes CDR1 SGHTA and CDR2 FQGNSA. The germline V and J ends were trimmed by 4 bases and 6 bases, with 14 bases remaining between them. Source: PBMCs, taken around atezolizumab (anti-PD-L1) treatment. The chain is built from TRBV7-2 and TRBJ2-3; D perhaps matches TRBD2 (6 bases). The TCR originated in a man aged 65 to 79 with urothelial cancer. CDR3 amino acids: CASSWRRGLDTQYF. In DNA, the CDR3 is TGTGCCAGCAGCTGGCGGAGGGGTTTGGATACGCAGTATTTT.